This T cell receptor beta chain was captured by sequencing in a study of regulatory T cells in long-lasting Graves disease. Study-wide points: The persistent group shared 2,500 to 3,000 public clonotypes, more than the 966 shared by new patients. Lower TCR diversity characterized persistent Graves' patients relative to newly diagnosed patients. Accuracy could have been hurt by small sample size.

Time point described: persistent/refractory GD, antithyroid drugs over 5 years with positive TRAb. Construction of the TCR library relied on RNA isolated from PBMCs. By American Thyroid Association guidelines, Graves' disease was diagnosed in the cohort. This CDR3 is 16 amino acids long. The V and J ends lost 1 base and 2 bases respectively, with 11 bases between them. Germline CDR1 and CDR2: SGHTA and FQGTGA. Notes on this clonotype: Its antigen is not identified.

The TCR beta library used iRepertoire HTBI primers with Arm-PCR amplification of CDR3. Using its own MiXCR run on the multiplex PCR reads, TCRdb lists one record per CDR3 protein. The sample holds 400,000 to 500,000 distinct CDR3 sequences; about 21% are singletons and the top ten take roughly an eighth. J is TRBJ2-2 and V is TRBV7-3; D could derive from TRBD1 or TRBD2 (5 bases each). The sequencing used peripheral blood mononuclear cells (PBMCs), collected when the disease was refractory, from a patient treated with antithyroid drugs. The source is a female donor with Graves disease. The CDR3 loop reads CASSLMGRINTGELFF. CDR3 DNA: TGTGCCAGCAGCTTAATGGGACGGATAAACACCGGGGAGCTGTTTTTT.